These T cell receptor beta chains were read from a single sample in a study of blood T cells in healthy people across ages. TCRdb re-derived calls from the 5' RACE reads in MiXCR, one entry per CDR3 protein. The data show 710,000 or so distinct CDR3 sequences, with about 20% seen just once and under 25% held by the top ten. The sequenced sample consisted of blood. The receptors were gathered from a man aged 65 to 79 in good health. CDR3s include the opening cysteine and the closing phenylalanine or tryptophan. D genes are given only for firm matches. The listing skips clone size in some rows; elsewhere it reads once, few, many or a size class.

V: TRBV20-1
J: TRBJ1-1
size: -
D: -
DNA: TGCAGTGCTAGATGGGACACTGAAGCTTTCTTT
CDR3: CSARWDTEAFF

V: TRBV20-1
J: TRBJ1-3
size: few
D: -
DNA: TGCAGTGCCTATGACGGTGGAAACACCATATATTTT
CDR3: CSAYDGGNTIYF

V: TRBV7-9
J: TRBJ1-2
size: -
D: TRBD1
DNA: TGTGCCAGCAGCCCCGGGACAGGGAGTATCGGCTATGGCTACACCTTC
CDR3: CASSPGTGSIGYGYTF

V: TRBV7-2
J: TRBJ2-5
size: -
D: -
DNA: TGTGCCAGCAGCCATGGGCCGGAAGAGACCCAGTACTTC
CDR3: CASSHGPEETQYF

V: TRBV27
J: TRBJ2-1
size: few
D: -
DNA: TGTGCCAGCAGCCCGCTTACAGTCAATGAGCAGTTCTTC
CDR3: CASSPLTVNEQFF

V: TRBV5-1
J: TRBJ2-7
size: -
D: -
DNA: TGCGCCAGCAGTAGGGGGACCGACTACGAGCAGTACTTC
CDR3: CASSRGTDYEQYF

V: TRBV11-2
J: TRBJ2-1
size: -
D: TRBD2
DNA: TGTGCCAGCAGCCAGACTAGGGGAGGGAACAATGAGCAGTTCTTC
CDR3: CASSQTRGGNNEQFF

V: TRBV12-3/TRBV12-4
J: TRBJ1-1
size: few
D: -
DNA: TGTGCCAGCACCCCCACGGGGGGCAGGGTCACTGAAGCTTTCTTT
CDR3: CASTPTGGRVTEAFF

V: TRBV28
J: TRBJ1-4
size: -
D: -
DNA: TGTGCCAGCAGGGACCGCAGAAGGGCAGGGGTGGAAAAACTGTTTTTT
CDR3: CASRDRRRAGVEKLFF

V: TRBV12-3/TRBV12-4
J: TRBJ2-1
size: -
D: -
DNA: TGTGCCAACAGCAGGACTAGGACAGGGAAGAGCAATGAGCAGTTCTTC
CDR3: CANSRTRTGKSNEQFF

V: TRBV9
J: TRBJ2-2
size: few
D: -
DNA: TGTGCCAGCAGCGTAGACCAGGGAAGGGGGGAGCTGTTTTTT
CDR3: CASSVDQGRGELFF

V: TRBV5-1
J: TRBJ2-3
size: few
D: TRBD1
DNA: TGCGCCAGCAGCCCTCCTACAGGGGGCGATCGGGCAGATACGCAGTATTTT
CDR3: CASSPPTGGDRADTQYF

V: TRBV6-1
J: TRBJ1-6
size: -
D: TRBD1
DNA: TGTGCCAGCAGTACAGTGGACAGGGACCGTAATTCACCCCTCCACTTT
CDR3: CASSTVDRDRNSPLHF

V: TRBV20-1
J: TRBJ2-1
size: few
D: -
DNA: TGCAGTGCTAGAGATCTCGTGGGGGGGCCTAGTGAGCAGTTCTTC
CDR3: CSARDLVGGPSEQFF

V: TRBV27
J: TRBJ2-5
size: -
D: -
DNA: TGTGCCAGCAGTGAAGGTTACGGGCAAGAGACCCAGTACTTC
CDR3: CASSEGYGQETQYF

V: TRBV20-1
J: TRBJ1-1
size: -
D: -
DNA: TGCAGTGCTAGAGATTCAAGGGAGCAAACTGAAGCTTTCTTT
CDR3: CSARDSREQTEAFF

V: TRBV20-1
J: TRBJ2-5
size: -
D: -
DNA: TGCAGTGCCTCCCACAGGGGAGGGGGAGAGACCCAGTACTTC
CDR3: CSASHRGGGETQYF

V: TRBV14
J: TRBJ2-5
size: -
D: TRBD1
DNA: TGTGCCAGCAGCCCTAAAGGGGGCTACAAAGAGACCCAGTACTTC
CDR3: CASSPKGGYKETQYF

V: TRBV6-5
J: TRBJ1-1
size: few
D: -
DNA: TGTGCCAGCAGTTTTGCAGGGGCGGCCACTGAAGCTTTCTTT
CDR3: CASSFAGAATEAFF

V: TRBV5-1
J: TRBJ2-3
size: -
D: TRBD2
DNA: TGCGCCAGCAGCCCCACCCATAGCGGGAGCACCACAGATACGCAGTATTTT
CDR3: CASSPTHSGSTTDTQYF

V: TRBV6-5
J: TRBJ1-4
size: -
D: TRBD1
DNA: TGTGCCAGCAGACACTCCGGGACAGGGTACTCTAGGAATGAAAAACTGTTTTTT
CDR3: CASRHSGTGYSRNEKLFF

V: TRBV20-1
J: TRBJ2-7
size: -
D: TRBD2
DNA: TGCAGTGCTAGATCATTTCTAGCGGGAGTAGGGAATTCCTACGAGCAGTACTTC
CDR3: CSARSFLAGVGNSYEQYF